This paragraph covers one T cell receptor beta chain sequence. No antigen is known for it. The study's findings and limits: Tumor memory CD4+ T cell TCR gene usage was found to cluster with blood and lymph node memory CD4+ cells and with lymph node naive CD4+ cells.

After constant-region reverse-primer amplification, full-length variable regions underwent semi-nested PCR with Nested Universal Primer A. TCRdb re-analysed the 5' RACE reads in MiXCR, keeping a single row per CDR3 protein. The table has around 44,000 distinct CDR3 sequences, 30% seen once. Germline trimming cut 7 bases from V and 4 bases from J; bases unmatched to any gene: 13. The CDR3 loop spans 15 amino acids. Looked up from germline, CDR1 is SGHRS and CDR2 is YFSETQ. The TCR was taken from a female donor with breast cancer. The specimen was tumor-infiltrating memory CD4+ T cells sorted from the breast tumor. Subset of the sample: memory CD4+ T cells, CD4+CD45RO+CD25-. The chain couples TRBV5-1 to TRBJ2-5; 7 nucleotides match TRBD2. CDR3: CASRPTSLAGETQYF. The CDR3 DNA reads as TGCGCCAGCCGACCTACCAGTTTAGCGGGAGAGACCCAGTACTTC.